Below are 5 T cell receptor beta chains sequenced from a single sample in a study of blood T cell repertoires in COVID-19. Clones were sequenced by immunoSEQ multiplex PCR, and TCRdb holds only the in-frame ones, with some missing. Of 110,000 to 150,000 clones listed, roughly 88% are singletons. The material sequenced was PBMCs or T cells enriched from blood (not recorded which). These receptors were obtained from a man aged 50 or older who had recovered from COVID-19.

This clone was counted a single time. The CDR3 bases are TGCGCCAGCAGCCACGAACCGGGACAACGCACAGATACGCAGTATTTT. Its protein product is CASSHEPGQRTDTQYF. The chain couples TRBV4-3 to TRBJ2-3; maybe TRBD1 (6 bases). The CDR3 is 16 residues long. CDR1 and CDR2 (germline): LGHNA, YSLEER. V was pared by 3 bases and J by 1 base, with 14 bases between.

The chain uses TRBV3-1 (or the pseudogene TRBV3-2) and TRBJ1-4; no clear D. Germline V gene data show CDR1 as LGHDT and CDR2 as YNNKEL (reference sequence). V dropped 5 bases and J dropped 6 bases, with 4 bases sitting between them. This CDR3 is 11 amino acids long. CDR3 DNA: TGTGCCAGCAGCTATTATGAAAAACTGTTTTTT. Translation: CASSYYEKLFF.

The rearrangement joins TRBV6-4 to TRBJ2-5; 7 positions match TRBD1. The CDR3 length is 16 residues. Unmatched junction bases numbered 9, after V lost 3 bases and J lost 2 bases. Germline V lookup: CDR1 MRHNA, CDR2 SNTAGT. This chain's CDR3 is CASSERAGGGQETQYF. In DNA form, the CDR3 reads TGTGCCAGCAGTGAACGGGCAGGGGGTGGTCAAGAGACCCAGTACTTC.

The genes are TRBV5-4 and TRBJ1-1; perhaps TRBD1 as D (5 bases). Trimming shortened V by 0 bases and J by 10 bases, and 10 bases separated the two germline ends. The CDR3 has 12 residues. Germline values: CDR1 SGHNT, CDR2 YYREEE (reference sequence). The CDR3 region has the DNA TGTGCCAGCAGCTTGGGCTGGGGCGGAGCTTTCTTT. Encoded protein: CASSLGWGGAFF.

The CDR3: CASSEEGTGGEKLFF. CDR3 in DNA: TGTGCCAGCAGTGAAGAGGGGACAGGAGGGGAAAAACTGTTTTTT. The gene calls are TRBV6-1 and TRBJ1-4, with TRBD1 matching over 8 bases. The CDR3 runs to 15 residues. The V and J ends lost 1 base and 8 bases, in that order; junction bases with no gene match: 6. CDR1 MNHNS and CDR2 SASEGT come from the germline V gene.